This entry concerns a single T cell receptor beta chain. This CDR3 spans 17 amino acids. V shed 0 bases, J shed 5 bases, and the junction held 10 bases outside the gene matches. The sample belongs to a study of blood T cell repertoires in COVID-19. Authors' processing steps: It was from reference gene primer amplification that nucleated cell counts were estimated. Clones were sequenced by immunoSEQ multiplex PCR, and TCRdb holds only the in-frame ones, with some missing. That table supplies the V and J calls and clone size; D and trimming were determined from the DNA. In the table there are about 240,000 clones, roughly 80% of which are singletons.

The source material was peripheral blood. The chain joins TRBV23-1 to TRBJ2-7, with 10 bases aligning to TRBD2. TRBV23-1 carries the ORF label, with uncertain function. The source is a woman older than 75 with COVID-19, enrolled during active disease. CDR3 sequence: CASSQSGSGRAQHEQYF. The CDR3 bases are TGCGCCAGCAGTCAATCGGGAAGCGGGAGGGCCCAGCACGAGCAGTACTTC.